The sample holds many counts of the clone carrying this T cell receptor beta chain. This record belongs to a study of neurological immune-mediated disorders. Study at large: A relapsing-remitting course was seen in about 90% of the roughly 34 multiple sclerosis patients and a secondary progressive course in 3.

This CDR3 has 13 residues. Per the germline V gene, CDR1 is DFQATT and CDR2 is SNEGSKA (reference sequence). V lost 3 bases and J 7 bases, leaving 13 bases between the germline ends. PBMCs numbering 2 million and stored at -80 C yielded the unsorted libraries. Using its own MiXCR run on the 5' RACE reads, TCRdb lists one record per CDR3 protein. The profile covers roughly 100,000 distinct CDR3 sequences, with 3.5% to 4% appearing a single time and under 6.5% taken by the ten largest. Sequenced input: PBMCs. This clonotype originated in a woman between 18 and 29 years old with multiple sclerosis. The chain recombines TRBV20-1 with TRBJ1-5; a possible D gene is TRBD1 (5 bases). Here the CDR3 reads CSARGDEWQPQHF. CDR3 nucleotide sequence: TGCAGTGCTAGGGGGGACGAGTGGCAGCCCCAGCATTTT.